One sample yielded the 20 T cell receptor beta chains listed below, sequenced in a study of shared clonotypes between healthy human individuals. Some clones are missing from TCRdb's copy, which holds only in-frame ones; the method was immunoSEQ multiplex PCR. The data show some 2,400,000 clones, around 95% seen once. Sequenced input: naive CD4+ T cells sorted from blood. Specified subset: CD45RA+ positively selected. The source of these receptors is a man younger than 35 in good health.

This sequence joins TRBV9 and TRBJ1-2; 7 nucleotides agree with TRBD1. The CDR3 consists of 14 residues. J was trimmed by 2 bases and V by 0 bases; bases with no gene match: 1. From germline, CDR1 is SGDLS and CDR2 YYNGEE. CDR3 loop: CASSVEGQNYGYTF. DNA of the CDR3: TGTGCCAGCAGCGTAGAGGGACAGAACTATGGCTACACCTTC.

The V and J genes are TRBV5-1 and TRBJ2-3; D possibly corresponds to TRBD1 (6 bases). This CDR3 region has 16 residues. V dropped 5 bases and J dropped 0 bases, with 16 bases sitting between them. CDR1 and CDR2 (germline): SGHRS, YFSETQ. This CDR3 is CASSYNGQLSTDTQYF. CDR3 nucleotides: TGCGCCAGCAGTTACAACGGACAGTTAAGCACAGATACGCAGTATTTT.

This chain links TRBV5-4 with TRBJ2-7, with 7 bases that match TRBD1. V trimming: 3 bases; J trimming: 4 bases; junction bases outside the gene matches: 13. CDR3 length equals 16 residues. Germline lookup yields CDR1 SGHNT and CDR2 YYREEE (reference sequence). The CDR3 DNA follows: TGTGCCAGCAGCTCAACAAACAGGGGCCTTACTTACGAGCAGTACTTC. Residues: CASSSTNRGLTYEQYF.

The chain recombines TRBV7-2 with TRBJ1-2; D is ambiguous. CDR3 length equals 12 residues. Trimming shortened V by 0 bases and J by 8 bases, and 7 bases separated the two germline ends. Germline CDR1 SGHTA, CDR2 FQGNSA. CDR3 coding DNA: TGTGCCAGCAGCTTAGCCAGACTCGGCTACACCTTC. This sequence encodes CASSLARLGYTF.

The chain is built from TRBV27 and TRBJ2-7; D unresolved. The CDR3 contains 16 residues. V lost 0 bases and J 0 bases, leaving 12 bases between the germline ends. Germline CDR1 MNHEY, CDR2 SMNVEV (reference sequence). Here the CDR3 reads CASSLSVRAYSYEQYF. CDR3 nucleotide sequence: TGTGCCAGCAGTTTATCTGTCAGAGCTTACTCCTACGAGCAGTACTTC.

CDR3 region: CASSAAGNNQPQHF. CDR3 in DNA: TGTGCCAGCAGCGCAGCAGGGAACAATCAGCCCCAGCATTTT. This chain joins TRBV7-9 and TRBJ1-5; D might be TRBD1 (5 bases). In germline, CDR1 is SEHNR, CDR2 FQNEAQ (reference sequence). V dropped 5 bases and J dropped 3 bases, with 11 bases sitting between them. CDR3 length equals 14 residues.

The CDR3 nucleotides read TGTGCCAGCTCAGCCGGGAACACGCCTGTGGGCACCGGGGAGCTGTTTTTT. Its protein product is CASSAGNTPVGTGELFF. The chain has TRBV18 and TRBJ2-2; perhaps TRBD2 as D (5 bases). Trimming pared 5 bases from V and 4 bases from J, leaving 20 bases between. Germline CDR1 KGHSH, CDR2 LQKENI. The CDR3 consists of 17 residues.

The CDR3 DNA reads TGTGCCAGTAGTATCGGACAGGGTTTAGTCAATGAGCAGTTCTTC. As protein: CASSIGQGLVNEQFF. This sequence joins TRBV19 and TRBJ2-1; 8 bases match TRBD1. Germline V gene lookup returns CDR1 LNHDA and CDR2 SQIVND (reference sequence). The CDR3 has 15 residues. V gave up 3 bases and J gave up 6 bases; unmatched junction bases: 7.

This clone was observed a handful of times. At the DNA level, this CDR3 is encoded by other sequences in the same sample as well. The genes are TRBV10-3 and TRBJ2-5, with D unclear. Trimming left V 0 bases short and J 5 bases short, with 4 bases between. The CDR3 runs to 12 residues. Germline V gene sequence: CDR1 ENHRY, CDR2 SYGVKD. The DNA of the CDR3 is TGTGCCATCAGTGAGTCGAAGGAGACCCAGTACTTC. Protein sequence: CAISESKETQYF.

The chain carries TRBV5-1 and TRBJ1-1, with D unclear. CDR1 and CDR2 (germline): SGHRS, YFSETQ. This CDR3 contains 18 residues. V dropped 0 bases and J dropped 0 bases, with 18 bases sitting between them. The CDR3 region is CASSLVRTAGRLNTEAFF. For the CDR3, the DNA is TGCGCCAGCAGCTTGGTACGGACGGCTGGGCGGCTGAACACTGAAGCTTTCTTT.

This chain uses TRBV10-3 with TRBJ2-2; perhaps TRBD2 as D (5 bases). The CDR3 extends over 13 amino acids. Germline V gene lookup returns CDR1 ENHRY and CDR2 SYGVKD. Trimming removed 5 bases from V and 7 bases from J, with 11 bases in between. The CDR3 DNA sequence: TGTGCCATCAGTCCGGGAACAAACGGGGAGCTGTTTTTT. The encoded protein is CAISPGTNGELFF.

Comment on this clone: This sample includes further DNA sequences coding for the same CDR3. The chain joins TRBV10-3 to TRBJ2-3; possible D gene TRBD2, 5 bases. Looked up from germline, CDR1 is ENHRY and CDR2 is SYGVKD. The CDR3 is made up of 14 amino acids. V lost 3 bases, J lost 1 base, and 8 bases lay in between. The CDR3, as DNA: TGTGCCATCAGTGAAAGGCGGGGCACAGATACGCAGTATTTT. Its translation is CAISERRGTDTQYF.

This rearrangement joins TRBV6-5 to TRBJ1-5; no firm D call. The CDR3 runs to 15 residues. V was shortened by 2 bases and J by 0 bases, with 8 bases between the two germline ends. From germline, CDR1 is MNHEY and CDR2 SVGAGI. In nucleotides, the CDR3 is TGTGCCAGCAGTTACGGCATTTTTAGCAATCAGCCCCAGCATTTT. It translates to CASSYGIFSNQPQHF.

The table lists this clone with a few counts. The chain employs TRBV10-1 and TRBJ2-7; D is unresolved. CDR3 length equals 14 residues. V dropped 0 bases and J dropped 5 bases, with 11 bases sitting between them. Germline loops: CDR1 WNHNN, CDR2 SYGVQD (reference sequence). CDR3 nucleotide sequence: TGCGCCAGCAGTGAGTCGTTTAGTAGGAACGAGCAGTACTTC. Amino acid sequence: CASSESFSRNEQYF.

CDR3 sequence: CASSRDATSSYEQYF. CDR3 sequence (DNA): TGTGCCAGCAGCCGGGACGCAACGTCGTCCTACGAGCAGTACTTC. The chain couples TRBV11-2 to TRBJ2-7; tentatively, D is TRBD1 or TRBD2 (5 bases each). The ends were cut back, 5 bases at V and 1 base at J, with 15 bases in the middle. The CDR3 is 15 residues long. CDR1 and CDR2 (germline): SGHAT, FQNNGV.

The chain combines TRBV9 with TRBJ2-5; 13 nucleotides line up with TRBD2. Germline lookup yields CDR1 SGDLS and CDR2 YYNGEE. The trim removed 0 bases at V and 5 bases at J, leaving 1 base unmatched. The CDR3 runs 15 residues. CDR3 protein: CASSVELAGGETQYF. CDR3 DNA sequence: TGTGCCAGCAGCGTAGAACTAGCGGGAGGGGAGACCCAGTACTTC.

This clone showed up just once. The J gene is TRBJ2-5, the V gene TRBV6-6; D perhaps matches TRBD2 (5 bases). V lost 4 bases, J lost 1 base, and 13 bases lay in between. CDR3 length: 15 residues. Germline CDR1 MNHNY, CDR2 SVGAGI (reference sequence). CDR3 amino acids: CASSSHEGTQETQYF. CDR3 DNA sequence: TGTGCCAGCAGTTCCCACGAGGGCACCCAAGAGACCCAGTACTTC.

The chain is built from TRBV5-1 and TRBJ2-1; 14 positions match TRBD2. V dropped 4 bases and J dropped 2; count of bases not matched to a gene: 17. CDR3 size: 21 residues. CDR1 SGHRS and CDR2 YFSETQ come from the germline V gene. CDR3: CASSPKTPGLAGEYAYNEQFF. DNA for the CDR3: TGCGCCAGCAGCCCAAAAACACCGGGACTAGCGGGAGAATACGCCTACAATGAGCAGTTCTTC.

This chain links TRBV9 with TRBJ2-1; possibly TRBD1 for D (6 bases). This CDR3 contains 17 residues. Germline lookup yields CDR1 SGDLS and CDR2 YYNGEE. V lost 3 bases and J 1 base, leaving 17 bases between the germline ends. The CDR3 protein is CASSAPGASRSYNEQFF. CDR3 DNA: TGTGCCAGCAGCGCCCCAGGGGCTTCTCGGTCCTACAATGAGCAGTTCTTC.

The rearrangement joins TRBV2 to TRBJ2-5, with 8 positions matching TRBD2. Germline values: CDR1 SNHLY, CDR2 FYNNEI. There are 15 residues in the CDR3. V shed 1 base and J 4 bases; nucleotides not matched to a gene: 5. CDR3 bases: TGTGCCAGCAGTGAAGAGTCCCTAGCGGGAGAGACCCAGTACTTC. Residues: CASSEESLAGETQYF.